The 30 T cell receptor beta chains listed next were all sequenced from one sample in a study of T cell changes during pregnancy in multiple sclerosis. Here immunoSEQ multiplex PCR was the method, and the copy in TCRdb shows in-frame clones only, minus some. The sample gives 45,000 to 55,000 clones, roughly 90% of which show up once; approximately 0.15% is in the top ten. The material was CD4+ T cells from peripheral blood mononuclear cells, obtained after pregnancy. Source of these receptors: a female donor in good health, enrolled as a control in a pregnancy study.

The CDR3 loop reads CASSRGTGGQPQHF. The CDR3 region has the DNA TGTGCCAGCAGCCGCGGGACAGGGGGTCAGCCCCAGCATTTT. V gene TRBV7-8 combines with J gene TRBJ1-5, with TRBD1 identical over 11 bases. CDR1 SGHVS and CDR2 FQNEAQ come from the germline V gene. Trimming at V came to 5 bases and at J to 6 bases, leaving 3 bases not matched to a gene. CDR3 length equals 14 residues.

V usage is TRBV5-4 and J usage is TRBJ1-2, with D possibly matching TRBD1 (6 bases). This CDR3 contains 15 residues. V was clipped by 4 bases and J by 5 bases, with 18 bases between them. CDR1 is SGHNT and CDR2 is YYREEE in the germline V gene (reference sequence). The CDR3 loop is CASSAGAGARYGYTF. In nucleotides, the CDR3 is TGTGCCAGCAGCGCGGGAGCGGGGGCCCGTTATGGCTACACCTTC.

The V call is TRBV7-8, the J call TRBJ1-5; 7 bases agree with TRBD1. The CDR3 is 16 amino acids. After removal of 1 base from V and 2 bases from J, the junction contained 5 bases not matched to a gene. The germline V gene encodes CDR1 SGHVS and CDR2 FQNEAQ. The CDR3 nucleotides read TGTGCCAGCAGCTTAGAGGGGGCTTGGGGCAATCAGCCCCAGCATTTT. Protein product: CASSLEGAWGNQPQHF.

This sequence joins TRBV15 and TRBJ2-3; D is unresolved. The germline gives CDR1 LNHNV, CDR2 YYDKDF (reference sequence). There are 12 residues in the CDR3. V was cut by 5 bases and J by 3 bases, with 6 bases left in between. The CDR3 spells CATSPQTDTQYF. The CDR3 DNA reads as TGTGCCACCAGCCCGCAGACAGATACGCAGTATTTT.

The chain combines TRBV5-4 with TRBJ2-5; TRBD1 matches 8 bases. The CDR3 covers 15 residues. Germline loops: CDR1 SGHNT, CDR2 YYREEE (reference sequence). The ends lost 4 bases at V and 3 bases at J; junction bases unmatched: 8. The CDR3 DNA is TGTGCCAGCAGCCAGGACAGGGCGGGGAAAGAGACCCAGTACTTC. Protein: CASSQDRAGKETQYF. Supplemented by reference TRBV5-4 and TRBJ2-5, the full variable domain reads ETGVTQSPTHLIKTRGQQVTLRCSSQSGHNTVSWYQQALGQGPQFIFQYYREEENGRGNFPPRFSGLQFPNYSSELNVNALELDDSALYLCASSQDRAGKETQYFGPGTRLLVL.

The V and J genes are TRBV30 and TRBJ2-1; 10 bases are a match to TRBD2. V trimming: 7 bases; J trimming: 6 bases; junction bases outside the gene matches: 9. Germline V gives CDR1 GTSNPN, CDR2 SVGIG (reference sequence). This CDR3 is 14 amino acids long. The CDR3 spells CASGALAGFNEQFF. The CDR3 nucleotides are TGTGCCTCAGGGGCACTAGCGGGATTCAATGAGCAGTTCTTC.

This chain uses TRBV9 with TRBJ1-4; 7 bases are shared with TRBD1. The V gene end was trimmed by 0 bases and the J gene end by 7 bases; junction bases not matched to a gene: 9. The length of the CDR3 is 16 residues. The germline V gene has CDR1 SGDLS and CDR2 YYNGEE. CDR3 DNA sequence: TGTGCCAGCAGCGTAGGGTCGACAGGGCAGGGTGAAAAACTGTTTTTT. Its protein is CASSVGSTGQGEKLFF. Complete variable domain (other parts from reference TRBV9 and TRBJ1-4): DSGVTQTPKHLITATGQRVTLRCSPRSGDLSVYWYQQSLDQGLQFLIQYYNGEERAKGNILERFSAQQFPDLHSELNLSSLELGDSALYFCASSVGSTGQGEKLFFGSGTQLSVL.

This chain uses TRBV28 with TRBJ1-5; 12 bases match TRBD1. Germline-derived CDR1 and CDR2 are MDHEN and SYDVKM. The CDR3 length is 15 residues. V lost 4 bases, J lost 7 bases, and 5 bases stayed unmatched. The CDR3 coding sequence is TGTGCCAGCAGTTCGGGACAGGGGGCTCGACAGCCCCAGCATTTT. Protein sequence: CASSSGQGARQPQHF.

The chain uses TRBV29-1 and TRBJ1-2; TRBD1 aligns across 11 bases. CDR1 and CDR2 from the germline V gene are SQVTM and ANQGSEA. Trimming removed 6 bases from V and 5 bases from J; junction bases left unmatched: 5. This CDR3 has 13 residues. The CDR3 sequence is CSVRGQGAYGYTF. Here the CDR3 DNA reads TGCAGCGTCCGCGGACAGGGGGCGTATGGCTACACCTTC.

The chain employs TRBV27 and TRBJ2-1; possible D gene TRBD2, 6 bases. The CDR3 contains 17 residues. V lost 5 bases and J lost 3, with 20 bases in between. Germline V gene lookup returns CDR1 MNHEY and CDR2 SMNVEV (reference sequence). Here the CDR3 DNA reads TGTGCCAGCAGTCCCCCTGGGGGGAGAAGACTCTACAATGAGCAGTTCTTC. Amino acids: CASSPPGGRRLYNEQFF.

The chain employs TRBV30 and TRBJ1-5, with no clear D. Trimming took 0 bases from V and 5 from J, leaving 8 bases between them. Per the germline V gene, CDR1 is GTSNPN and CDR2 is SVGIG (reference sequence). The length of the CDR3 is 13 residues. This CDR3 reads CAWSVGEYQPQHF. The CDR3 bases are TGTGCCTGGAGTGTCGGGGAATATCAGCCCCAGCATTTT.

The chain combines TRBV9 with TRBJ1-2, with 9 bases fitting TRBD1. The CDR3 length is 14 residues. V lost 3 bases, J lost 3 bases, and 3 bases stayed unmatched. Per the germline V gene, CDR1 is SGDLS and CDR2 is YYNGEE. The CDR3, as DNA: TGTGCCAGCAGCGCGGGACAGGGCGACTATGGCTACACCTTC. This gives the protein CASSAGQGDYGYTF.

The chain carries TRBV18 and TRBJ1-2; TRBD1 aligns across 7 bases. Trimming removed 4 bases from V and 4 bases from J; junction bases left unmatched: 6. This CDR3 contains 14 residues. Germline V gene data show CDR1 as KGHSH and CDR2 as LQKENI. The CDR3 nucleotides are TGTGCCAGCTCACGAACACAGGGGTCCTATGGCTACACCTTC. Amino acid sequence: CASSRTQGSYGYTF.

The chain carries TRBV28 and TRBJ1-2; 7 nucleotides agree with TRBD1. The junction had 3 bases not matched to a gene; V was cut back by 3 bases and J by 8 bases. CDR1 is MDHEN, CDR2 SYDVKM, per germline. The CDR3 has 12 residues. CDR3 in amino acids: CASSLVGGGYTF. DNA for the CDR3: TGTGCCAGCAGTTTGGTAGGGGGCGGCTACACCTTC.

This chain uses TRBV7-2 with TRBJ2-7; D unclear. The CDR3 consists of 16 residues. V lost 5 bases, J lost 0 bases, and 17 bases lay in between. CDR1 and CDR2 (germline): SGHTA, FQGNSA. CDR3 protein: CASSGRLTTVSYEQYF. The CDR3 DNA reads TGTGCCAGCAGCGGAAGGTTAACTACCGTCTCCTACGAGCAGTACTTC. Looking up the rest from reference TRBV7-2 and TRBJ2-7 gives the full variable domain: GAGVSQSPSNKVTEKGKDVELRCDPISGHTALYWYRQSLGQGLEFLIYFQGNSAPDKSGLPSDRFSAERTGGSVSTLTIQRTQQEDSAVYLCASSGRLTTVSYEQYFGPGTRLTVT.

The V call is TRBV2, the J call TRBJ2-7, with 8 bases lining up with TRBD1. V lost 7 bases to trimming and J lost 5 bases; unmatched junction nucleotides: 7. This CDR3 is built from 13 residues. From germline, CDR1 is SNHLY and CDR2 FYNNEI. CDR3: CASIEDRAHEQYF. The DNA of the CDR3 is TGTGCCAGCATCGAGGACAGGGCCCACGAGCAGTACTTC.

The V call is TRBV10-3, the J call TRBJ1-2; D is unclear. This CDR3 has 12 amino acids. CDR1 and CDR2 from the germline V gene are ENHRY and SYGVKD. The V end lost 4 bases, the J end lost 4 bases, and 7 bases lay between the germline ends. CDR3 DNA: TGTGCCATCAGTGCGGGGTCCTATGGCTACACCTTC. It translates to CAISAGSYGYTF.

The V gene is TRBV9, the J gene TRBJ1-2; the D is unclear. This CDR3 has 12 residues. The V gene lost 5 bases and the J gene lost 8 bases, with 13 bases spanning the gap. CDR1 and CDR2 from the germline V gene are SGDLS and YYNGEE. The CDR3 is CASRSLVAGYTF. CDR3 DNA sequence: TGTGCCAGCAGATCCTTAGTCGCGGGCTACACCTTC.

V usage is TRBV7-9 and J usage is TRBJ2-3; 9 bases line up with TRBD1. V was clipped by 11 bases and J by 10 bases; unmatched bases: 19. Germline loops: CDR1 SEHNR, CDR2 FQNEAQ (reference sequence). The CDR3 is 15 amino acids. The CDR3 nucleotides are TGTGCCGGGGGACAGGGTACCGCCCAGGGTCAATCGCAGTATTTT. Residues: CAGGQGTAQGQSQYF.

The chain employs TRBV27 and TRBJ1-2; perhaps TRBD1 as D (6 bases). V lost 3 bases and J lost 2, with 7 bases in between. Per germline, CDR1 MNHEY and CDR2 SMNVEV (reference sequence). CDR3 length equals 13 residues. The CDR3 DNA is TGTGCCAGCAGTTTCCAGGGGAACTATGGCTACACCTTC. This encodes CASSFQGNYGYTF.

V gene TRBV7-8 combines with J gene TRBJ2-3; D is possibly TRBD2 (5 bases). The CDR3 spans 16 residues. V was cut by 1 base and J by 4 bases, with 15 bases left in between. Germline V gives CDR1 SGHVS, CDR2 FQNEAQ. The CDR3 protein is CASSLGGAGAADTQYF. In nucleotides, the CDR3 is TGTGCCAGCAGCTTAGGCGGCGCGGGCGCGGCAGATACGCAGTATTTT.

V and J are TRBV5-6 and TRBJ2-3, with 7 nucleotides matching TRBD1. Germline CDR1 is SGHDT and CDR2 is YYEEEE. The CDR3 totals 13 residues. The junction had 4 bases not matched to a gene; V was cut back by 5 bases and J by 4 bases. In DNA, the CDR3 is TGTGCCAGCAGTCGGGACAGCTCAGATACGCAGTATTTT. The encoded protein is CASSRDSSDTQYF.

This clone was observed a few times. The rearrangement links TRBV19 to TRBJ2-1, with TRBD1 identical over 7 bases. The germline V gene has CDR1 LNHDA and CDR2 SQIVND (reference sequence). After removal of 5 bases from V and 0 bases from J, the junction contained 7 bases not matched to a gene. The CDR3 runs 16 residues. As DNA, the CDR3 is TGTGCCAGTAGTCCCTCGGGACAGAGCTCCTACAATGAGCAGTTCTTC. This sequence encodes CASSPSGQSSYNEQFF.

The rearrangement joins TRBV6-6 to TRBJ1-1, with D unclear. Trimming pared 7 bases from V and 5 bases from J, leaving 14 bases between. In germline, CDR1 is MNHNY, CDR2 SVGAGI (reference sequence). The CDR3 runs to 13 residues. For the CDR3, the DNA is TGTGCCAGCAAAGCTCGGGGTCCAACTGAAGCTTTCTTT. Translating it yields CASKARGPTEAFF.

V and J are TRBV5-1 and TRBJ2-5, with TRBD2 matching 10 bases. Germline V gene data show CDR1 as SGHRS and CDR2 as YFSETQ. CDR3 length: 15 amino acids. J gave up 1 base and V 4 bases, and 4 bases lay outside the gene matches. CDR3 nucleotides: TGCGCCAGCAGCCCGAGCGGGGGGGCCCAAGAGACCCAGTACTTC. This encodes CASSPSGGAQETQYF.

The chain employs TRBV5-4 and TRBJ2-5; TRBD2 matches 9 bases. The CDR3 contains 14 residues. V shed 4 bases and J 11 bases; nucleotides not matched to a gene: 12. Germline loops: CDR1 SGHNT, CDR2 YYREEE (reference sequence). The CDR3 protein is CASSPRSSGGPQYF. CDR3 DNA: TGTGCCAGCAGCCCTCGGAGTAGCGGGGGTCCTCAGTACTTC. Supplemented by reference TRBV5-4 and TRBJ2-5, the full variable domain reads ETGVTQSPTHLIKTRGQQVTLRCSSQSGHNTVSWYQQALGQGPQFIFQYYREEENGRGNFPPRFSGLQFPNYSSELNVNALELDDSALYLCASSPRSSGGPQYFGPGTRLLVL.

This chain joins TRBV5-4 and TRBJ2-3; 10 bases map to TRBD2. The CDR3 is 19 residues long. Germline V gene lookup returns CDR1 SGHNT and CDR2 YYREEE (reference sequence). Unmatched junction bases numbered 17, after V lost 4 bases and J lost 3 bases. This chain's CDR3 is CASSRGGTRSSGGTDTQYF. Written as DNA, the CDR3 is TGTGCCAGCAGCCGTGGGGGGACTCGGTCTAGCGGGGGTACAGATACGCAGTATTTT.

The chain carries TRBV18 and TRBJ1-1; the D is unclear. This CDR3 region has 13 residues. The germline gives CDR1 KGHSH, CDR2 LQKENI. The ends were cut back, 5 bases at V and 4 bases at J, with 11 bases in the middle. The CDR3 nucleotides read TGTGCCAGCTCAAGGCTGGGAGGCACTGAAGCTTTCTTT. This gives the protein CASSRLGGTEAFF.

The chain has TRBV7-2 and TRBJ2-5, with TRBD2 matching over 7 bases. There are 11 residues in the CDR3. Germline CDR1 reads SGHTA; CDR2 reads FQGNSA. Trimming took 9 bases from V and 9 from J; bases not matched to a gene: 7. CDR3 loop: CASGTNYAQYF. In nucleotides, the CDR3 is TGTGCCAGTGGGACTAACTATGCCCAGTACTTC.

In nucleotides, the CDR3 is TGTGCCAGCAGCTTGGGACAGGGGGCTTTCTATGGCTACACCTTC. Translation: CASSLGQGAFYGYTF. The chain employs TRBV5-4 and TRBJ1-2; 10 bases are shared with TRBD1. CDR1 is SGHNT and CDR2 is YYREEE in the germline V gene (reference sequence). This CDR3 is 15 amino acids long. Trimming at V came to 0 bases and at J to 4 bases, leaving 3 bases not matched to a gene.